The rows below give T cell receptor beta chains drawn from one sample of a study of regulatory T cells in long-lasting Graves disease. TCRdb reprocessed the multiplex PCR reads via MiXCR and lists one record per CDR3 protein. The sample holds 550,000 to 600,000 distinct CDR3 sequences, about 16% seen once. The data also belong to a second study, concerning T cells in Graves' hyperthyroidism and ophthalmopathy.

The material was peripheral blood mononuclear cells (PBMCs), obtained at new diagnosis, from a patient treated with antithyroid drugs. The source is a man aged 18 to 29 with Graves disease. Each CDR3 is given with its conserved first and last residue. The D gene is left open where the match is weak. The size entry is marked missing in some rows and otherwise reads once, few, many or a size class.

j_call: TRBJ2-5; clone_size: many; v_call: TRBV30; d_call: TRBD2; cdr3_nt: TGTGCCTGGCTGCCTAGGGGGGCGGGAGGGACAAAAGAGACCCAGTACTTC; cdr3_aa: CAWLPRGAGGTKETQYF
j_call: TRBJ2-1; clone_size: few; v_call: TRBV9; d_call: TRBD2; cdr3_nt: TGTGCCAGCAGCGTAGGGACTAGCGGGAGGCGGAGGGGGAATAATGAGCAGTTCTTC; cdr3_aa: CASSVGTSGRRRGNNEQFF
j_call: TRBJ2-3; clone_size: NA; v_call: TRBV7-3; d_call: NA; cdr3_nt: TGTGCCAGCAGCTTAACTGGGCAATATACAGATACGCAGTATTTT; cdr3_aa: CASSLTGQYTDTQYF
j_call: TRBJ2-2; clone_size: many; v_call: TRBV12-3/TRBV12-4; d_call: TRBD2; cdr3_nt: TGTGCCAGCAGTTTAGAGGGACTAGCGGGAGGGCCCGGGGAGCTGTTTTTT; cdr3_aa: CASSLEGLAGGPGELFF
j_call: TRBJ2-3; clone_size: NA; v_call: TRBV12-3/TRBV12-4; d_call: TRBD2; cdr3_nt: TGTGCCAGCAGCCCCCTTGAACTAGCGGGGGCAGATACGCAGTATTTT; cdr3_aa: CASSPLELAGADTQYF
j_call: TRBJ1-1; clone_size: few; v_call: TRBV27; d_call: NA; cdr3_nt: TGTGCCAGCAGTTTAGAGCCGGGGGCGGGCACTGAAGCTTTCTTT; cdr3_aa: CASSLEPGAGTEAFF
j_call: TRBJ2-2; clone_size: few; v_call: TRBV6-5; d_call: TRBD2; cdr3_nt: TGTGCCAGCAGTTACTGGCGCGGGAGGCCCGGGGAGCTGTTTTTT; cdr3_aa: CASSYWRGRPGELFF
j_call: TRBJ2-1; clone_size: many; v_call: TRBV5-1; d_call: NA; cdr3_nt: TGTGCCAGCAGCCCGACTAGTAATGAGCAGTTCTTC; cdr3_aa: CASSPTSNEQFF
j_call: TRBJ2-2; clone_size: NA; v_call: TRBV4-2; d_call: NA; cdr3_nt: TGTGCCAGCACCCAGCGGGACAACCCTTCTTTTGTCGCCGGGGAGCTGTTTTTT; cdr3_aa: CASTQRDNPSFVAGELFF
j_call: TRBJ2-5; clone_size: few; v_call: TRBV2; d_call: TRBD2; cdr3_nt: TGTGCCAGCAGTACGGGGGGGGCGCCAGAGACCCAGTACTTC; cdr3_aa: CASSTGGAPETQYF
j_call: TRBJ2-7; clone_size: few; v_call: TRBV20-1; d_call: TRBD2; cdr3_nt: TGCAGTGCTAGAGGTGCTGGGACTAGCGGGACCTCCTACGAGCAGTACTTC; cdr3_aa: CSARGAGTSGTSYEQYF
j_call: TRBJ2-2; clone_size: many; v_call: TRBV24-1; d_call: NA; cdr3_nt: TGTGCCACCAGTGACCAGAACACCGGGGAGCTGTTTTTT; cdr3_aa: CATSDQNTGELFF
j_call: TRBJ2-1; clone_size: NA; v_call: TRBV2; d_call: NA; cdr3_nt: TGTGCCAGCAGTGAAGCGCTTAGAACTAGCTACAATGAGCAGTTCTTC; cdr3_aa: CASSEALRTSYNEQFF
j_call: TRBJ1-6; clone_size: NA; v_call: TRBV3-1; d_call: NA; cdr3_nt: TGTGCCAGCAGCCAAAGGGACCCCAATTCACCCCTCCACTTT; cdr3_aa: CASSQRDPNSPLHF
j_call: TRBJ1-1; clone_size: many; v_call: TRBV28; d_call: TRBD1; cdr3_nt: TGTGCAGGTTCGGGACAGGTGAACACTGAAGCTTTCTTT; cdr3_aa: CAGSGQVNTEAFF
j_call: TRBJ2-7; clone_size: NA; v_call: TRBV10-3; d_call: TRBD1; cdr3_nt: TGTGCCATCAGTGAGTCAGTTGCTGGGACAGGTGTCTACGAGCAGTACTTC; cdr3_aa: CAISESVAGTGVYEQYF
j_call: TRBJ2-7; clone_size: many; v_call: TRBV27; d_call: NA; cdr3_nt: TGTGCCAGCAGTTTAAGCTGGACTAAGGACGAGCAGTACTTC; cdr3_aa: CASSLSWTKDEQYF
j_call: TRBJ2-3; clone_size: many; v_call: TRBV20-1; d_call: NA; cdr3_nt: TGCAGTGCTAGTGAGGAGGGTTTAGGCACAGATACGCAGTATTTT; cdr3_aa: CSASEEGLGTDTQYF
j_call: TRBJ1-1; clone_size: many; v_call: TRBV2; d_call: NA; cdr3_nt: TGTGCCAGCAGTGAAGTTCGGTACATGAACACTGAAGCTTTCTTT; cdr3_aa: CASSEVRYMNTEAFF
j_call: TRBJ2-3; clone_size: many; v_call: TRBV3-1; d_call: TRBD2; cdr3_nt: TGTGCCAGCAGTCTATGGACTAGCGGGAGTCCAGATACGCAGTATTTT; cdr3_aa: CASSLWTSGSPDTQYF
j_call: TRBJ2-7; clone_size: many; v_call: TRBV20-1; d_call: NA; cdr3_nt: TGCAGTGCTAGAGATCAAAGGGGGACTACCTACGAGCAGTACTTC; cdr3_aa: CSARDQRGTTYEQYF
j_call: TRBJ1-5; clone_size: NA; v_call: TRBV28; d_call: NA; cdr3_nt: TGTGCCAGCAGAGCCGACGTTGGACGCTATCAGCCCCAGCATTTT; cdr3_aa: CASRADVGRYQPQHF
j_call: TRBJ1-2; clone_size: NA; v_call: TRBV3-1; d_call: TRBD1; cdr3_nt: TGTGCCAGCAGCCATAGGGACAGCCATGGCTACACCTTC; cdr3_aa: CASSHRDSHGYTF
j_call: TRBJ2-5; clone_size: NA; v_call: TRBV20-1; d_call: NA; cdr3_nt: TGCAGTGCTAGAAACCAGGCGTCACAAGAGACCCAGTACTTC; cdr3_aa: CSARNQASQETQYF
j_call: TRBJ1-3; clone_size: NA; v_call: TRBV7-9; d_call: NA; cdr3_nt: TGTGCCGGGGATAACGGGGCCCGCAAAAACACCATATATTTT; cdr3_aa: CAGDNGARKNTIYF
j_call: TRBJ1-5; clone_size: NA; v_call: TRBV30; d_call: NA; cdr3_nt: TGTGCCTGGAGGGGGGAGGCGGACAATCAGCCCCAGCATTTT; cdr3_aa: CAWRGEADNQPQHF
j_call: TRBJ1-2; clone_size: many; v_call: TRBV2; d_call: NA; cdr3_nt: TGTGCCAGCAGTGAAGCCGGCAGGGCAGGCTATGGCTACACCTTC; cdr3_aa: CASSEAGRAGYGYTF
j_call: TRBJ2-7; clone_size: few; v_call: TRBV6-5; d_call: TRBD1; cdr3_nt: TGTGCCAGCAGTTACCCCCGTGAGGGGGCCAACGAGCAGTACTTC; cdr3_aa: CASSYPREGANEQYF
j_call: TRBJ2-7; clone_size: many; v_call: TRBV28; d_call: NA; cdr3_nt: TGTGCCAGCAGTTTAACAGCGGGCCAACCCTACGAGCAGTACTTC; cdr3_aa: CASSLTAGQPYEQYF
j_call: TRBJ2-2; clone_size: many; v_call: TRBV28; d_call: NA; cdr3_nt: TGTGCCAGCAGGACAGGGAACACCGGGGAGCTGTTTTTT; cdr3_aa: CASRTGNTGELFF
j_call: TRBJ2-7; clone_size: NA; v_call: TRBV7-9; d_call: TRBD2; cdr3_nt: TGTGCCAGCAGCCGGCGTAGTAGCGGGAGCGCCTACGAGCAGTACTTC; cdr3_aa: CASSRRSSGSAYEQYF
j_call: TRBJ1-4; clone_size: few; v_call: TRBV30; d_call: NA; cdr3_nt: TGTGCCTGGAGTGTTGTCCTCGGTAATGAAAAACTGTTTTTT; cdr3_aa: CAWSVVLGNEKLFF
j_call: TRBJ1-1; clone_size: many; v_call: TRBV7-3; d_call: NA; cdr3_nt: TGTGCCAGCAGCGAGCTGACAGGTTTGAACACTGAAGCTTTCTTT; cdr3_aa: CASSELTGLNTEAFF
j_call: TRBJ2-7; clone_size: many; v_call: TRBV9; d_call: NA; cdr3_nt: TGTGCCAGCAGCGTAGAGGCCCGGGCGTACGAGCAGTACTTC; cdr3_aa: CASSVEARAYEQYF
j_call: TRBJ1-5; clone_size: NA; v_call: TRBV2; d_call: TRBD1; cdr3_nt: TGTGCCAGCAGTGACACAGGGGAAGATCAGCCCCAGCATTTT; cdr3_aa: CASSDTGEDQPQHF
j_call: TRBJ1-1; clone_size: NA; v_call: TRBV14; d_call: NA; cdr3_nt: TGTGCCAGCAGCCACCGTGGCGGGGCTAGTATGAACACTGAAGCTTTCTTT; cdr3_aa: CASSHRGGASMNTEAFF